This T cell receptor beta chain was profiled in a study of cytomegalovirus exposure and HLA in healthy donors (dated by TCRdb to 2017 to 2019). Looking at the study overall: An earlier analysis of approximately 640 of the donors reported approximately 290 Gb of sequence data and 100 million to 130 million unique TCR beta sequences from about 179 million T cells. The study was designed to test whether signatures of past pathogen exposure could be identified by cataloging public T cell receptors. HLA typing included class I and class II loci at four-digit resolution. Of the 398 genotyped donors, over 70% fell in the genetic ancestry cluster associated with self-reported Caucasian donors. Among approximately 370 genotyped donors of the cohort, an average of about 240,000 unique TCR beta nucleotide sequences was sequenced per donor, of which roughly 17% were non-productive. Genome-wide SNP genotypes for about three fifths of the roughly 670 donors were used in a later genetic analysis, which treated that subset as a discovery cohort. The study combined high-throughput TCR immunosequencing, statistical association of individual TCRs with disease status, and machine learning to predict cytomegalovirus infection status. To study patterns of TCR occurrence, a later analysis re-analyzed previously published TCR beta repertoires from hundreds of donors and added high-resolution HLA genotyping. Donor age, sex, ethnicity and CMV serostatus were collected together with the repertoire data. Roughly 300 gigabases of sequencing data and around 85 million unique TCR sequences made up an early release that covered nearly 650 HLA-typed donors. Rather than using new phenotypic data, the later analysis identified candidate immune exposures from TCR beta sequences and from how often those sequences occurred across donors. The study profiled the T cell repertoires of more than 500 subjects by immunosequencing and related them to cytomegalovirus serostatus. An earlier analysis of more than 450 of the donors used high-throughput TCR beta sequencing to judge whether each TCR beta V gene segment behaved as functional or pseudogenic. All discovery cohort repertoires had been generated on a single sequencing platform. Typing coverage varied by locus: about 620-630 donors for A, B, C, DRB1 and DQB1; approximately 500 for DQA1; around 610 for DPA1; around 450 for DPB1. Four or five DR-DQ haplotypes were handled as single units for association and clustering because linkage in the cohort was strong. In addition to the first cohort of 666 subjects, a separate validation cohort of under 150 different subjects was used.

In total, more than 500 healthy bone marrow donors made up the cohort. Cohort members were all nominally healthy when sampled, although unrecorded immune exposures were likely present. The donor tested CMV seronegative, placing the donor among the 300 to 450 seronegative members of the cohort. Every donor gave a peripheral blood sample, and the peripheral blood mononuclear cells from that sample were used for TCR beta sequencing. Genomic DNA extraction from the blood cell samples was performed with the Qiagen DNeasy Blood Extraction Kit. CDR1 GTSNPN and CDR2 SVGIG were looked up in the germline V gene (reference sequence). The V end gives up 2 bases and the J end 2 bases, leaving 15 bases in the junction not matched to a gene. From its cysteine to its phenylalanine, the CDR3 spans 19 amino acids. The read is trimmed to its CDR3 DNA, 57 bases read in frame from base 1. Receptors were amplified or captured by the immunoSEQ multiplex PCR assay. For the multiplex PCR, a mixture combining 60 forward primers for TCR Vbeta segments and 13 reverse primers for TCR Jbeta segments was used. The CDR3 region of rearranged TCR beta genes was amplified from genomic DNA with a multiplex PCR assay. On the Illumina HiSeq System, the amplified TCR beta libraries were sequenced as 87-base-pair reads. As for the authors' bioinformatics: A later analysis tallied around 80 million unique TCR beta chains across the 700 or so repertoires, and around 10 million of those chains were shared by two or more donors. Raw reads were error-corrected and collapsed into unique sequences by a nearest-neighbor algorithm in which closely related sequences were merged to remove PCR and sequencing errors. Alignment of CDR3 sequences to IMGT reference sequences was used to assign V, D and J gene segments. For a sequence to be retained, a match of at least six nucleotides to both a V gene segment and a J gene segment was required. A rearrangement counted as productive if the CDR3 had no stop codons and remained in frame with V and J, and every other rearrangement counted as non-productive. CDR3 was defined according to IMGT convention as the region running from the second conserved V-encoded cysteine to the conserved J-encoded phenylalanine. Sequences without an unambiguous match to a single V gene segment were excluded from the earlier analysis of a few hundred of the donors. In an earlier analysis of approximately 590 of the donors, a V segment was called functional when productive rearrangements were above 56.7%, and segregating when the standard deviation between donors exceeded 5%. To diagnose cytomegalovirus status from the catalog of TCR beta chain sequences, a statistical classification framework was built. In a later analysis, V and J genes were assigned by comparing TCR nucleotide sequences against IMGT/GENE-DB human TR gene sequences. In a later analysis, CDR3 sequences and most-parsimonious VDJ recombination scenarios were assigned using the TCRdist pipeline. A later analysis defined each TCR beta chain by its CDR3 amino acid sequence plus V-gene family, and excluded reads lacking a unique V-gene family. In a later analysis, 450 to 600 highly shared, low-generation-probability nucleotide sequences were removed to address suspected cross-contamination and a sequencing artifact. For each public chain, a later analysis derived a clonal expansion index from normalized ranks of inferred template counts within each repertoire. Generation probabilities in a later analysis came from a VDJ recombination model fitted to out-of-frame rearrangements, and those results were checked against IGoR. In a later analysis, TCR-TCR, TCR-HLA and TCR-CMV co-occurrence was scored with hypergeometric tests, and a repertoire-size bias correction was applied to TCR pairs. A later analysis estimated false discovery rates by permuting HLA or CMV assignments 20 times. In a later analysis, co-occurring TCRs were grouped using DBSCAN, and TCRdist sequence similarity was added for clustering within HLA-allele-positive subsets. Repertoires with fewer than 30,000 or more than 120,000 public chains, plus five repertoires with anomalous nucleotide sharing, were excluded from co-occurrence clustering. In TCRdb, the immuneACCESS table is reduced to in-frame sequences with V and J assigned. These tables do not hold every clone; where another copy was compared, an unresolved V gene accounts for under half, and the others remain unexplained. The V and J calls and clone size were taken over from that table, and D and trimming were inferred from the DNA. The sample data list about 140,000 clones, and 70% to 80% of these were observed just once. The ten largest clones take up approximately 3% of the sample.

Broader findings and caveats from the paper: A few of the identified cytomegalovirus-associated TCR beta chains were confirmed in vitro to be specific for cytomegalovirus antigens. At a false discovery rate of 0.05, a later analysis linked 16,951 TCR beta sequences to specific HLA alleles. Linkage disequilibrium might explain the correlated functional status among segregating V segments, but an unknown experimental factor could not be ruled out. A further reported finding was that TCR beta sequences accurately predicted the HLA-A and HLA-B alleles for most subjects in the first cohort. According to the authors, the approach could potentially be generalized to other disease states and immunological phenotypes. According to a later genetic analysis, donors in an Asian-associated ancestry cluster had fewer N-insertions in productive TCRs than the approximately 690-donor mean. Several of the top co-occurrence clusters appeared to be linked to parvovirus B19, influenza, CMV and Epstein-Barr virus, according to a later analysis. Across donors, most TCR sequences were observed very rarely, whereas some public TCRs were present in many individuals. The study gave a list of 150 to 200 TCR beta chains associated with cytomegalovirus. In this cohort, only TCR beta chains were sequenced, and detectable features were limited by the absence of alpha or paired-chain data. Because the 87-base-pair reads could not distinguish some IMGT-functional V segments, including TRBV6-2 and TRBV6-3, those segments were excluded. When HLA alleles, especially DR and DQ, strongly co-occurred, TCR associations were difficult to assign to individual alleles. HLA typing was unavailable for some donors at each locus, so association tests used only the typed subset. Roughly uniform sequencing depth across donors was assumed in presence/absence analyses, although this assumption may not hold. The classifier was reported to diagnose cytomegalovirus status with high specificity and sensitivity in both the original cohort and the validation cohort. In a later analysis, HLA-associated TCR beta chains were found to be more clonally expanded and to have lower generation probabilities than equally common non-associated chains. In a later analysis, most CMV-associated TCR beta chains were found to appear HLA-restricted, with HLA associations seemingly driven largely by CMV exposure. According to a later analysis, TCR association rates differed among HLA loci, with DRB1 alleles showing the most associated TCRs and HLA-C alleles showing the fewest. An earlier analysis of around 540 of the donors showed that most TCR beta V segments appeared in productive rearrangements either about 87% or about 30% of the time, which broadly matched IMGT annotations. The only immune exposure information available for the cohort was CMV serostatus. A cluster of highly shared sequence variants was judged likely to be a technical artifact of the sequencing pipeline. In a later genetic analysis, a missense DCLRE1C variant was associated with V-gene and J-gene trimming of TCR beta chains, and the association was replicated in an independent cohort. Because counts were too low, about 15 rarely observed V segments, including chromosome 9 orphons, were left out of the earlier analysis of approximately 580 of the donors.

In the case of this clone: Its antigen remains undetermined. No base-level quality is on record; no much larger clone is a single base apart.

The receptor's source is a female donor in good health and CMV-seronegative. Material for sequencing was PBMCs. Rearrangement joined TRBV30 to TRBJ2-3, and TRBD2 matches 11 of the central bases. The nucleotide sequence reads as follows: TGTGCCTGGAGTCCGGGACTAGCGGAATTTTTTCATCCCACAGATACGCAGTATTTT. This yields the protein CAWSPGLAEFFHPTDTQYF.